Listed here are 31 T cell receptor beta chains from one sample, sequenced in a study of Ad26.COV2.S vaccination and SARS-CoV-2 variants (dated by TCRdb to the early 2020s). The method behind the library was the immunoSEQ multiplex PCR assay. Imported from immuneACCESS, the table was reduced by TCRdb to in-frame sequences with V and J called. These copies leave out some clones; in studies compared against another copy, an unresolved V gene accounts for under half, and the cause of the remainder is not known. The sample includes about 350,000 clones, with about 88% observed a single time. Jointly, the top ten make up 6.4% of the sample. The treatment or condition tag for this specimen amounts to: about 20 received Ad26.COV2.S at low or high dose, single or two shots; several received placebo; per-sample allocation not given. Repertoires of vaccine and placebo recipients were sequenced from samples collected on day 63 after the first injection.

The sequencing here drew on peripheral blood, taken in a trial of Ad26.COV2.S vaccine versus placebo. The origin of the receptors is a person between 18 and 59 years old who received the Ad26.COV2.S COVID-19 vaccine or a placebo.

This chain joins TRBV6-5 and TRBJ1-5; no reliable D call. CDR1 is MNHEY, CDR2 SVGAGI, per germline. This CDR3 is 10 amino acids long. Trimming removed 8 bases at V and 4 bases at J, with 3 bases between. In DNA, the CDR3 is TGTGCCAGCTCGAATCAGCCCCAGCATTTT. It codes for CASSNQPQHF.

The V gene is TRBV19, the J gene TRBJ1-5; TRBD1 matches 8 bases. J lost 0 bases, V lost 8 bases, and 3 bases had no gene match. CDR3 length: 14 residues. The germline V gene encodes CDR1 LNHDA and CDR2 SQIVND (reference sequence). CDR3 residues: CASGGTGSNQPQHF. The CDR3 coding sequence is TGTGCCAGTGGGGGGACAGGTAGCAATCAGCCCCAGCATTTT.

Only one count was recorded for this clone. CDR3 nucleotides: TGTGCCAGCTCACGTTCGACAGGGAAGACTGAAGCTTTCTTT. Its translation: CASSRSTGKTEAFF. This chain connects TRBV18 to TRBJ1-1, with 7 bases fitting TRBD1. This CDR3 is 14 amino acids long. V shed 4 bases and J 5 bases; nucleotides not matched to a gene: 7. Germline values: CDR1 KGHSH, CDR2 LQKENI.

The genes are TRBV7-9 and TRBJ2-7; TRBD1 aligns across 8 bases. The CDR3 consists of 15 residues. V gave up 1 base and J gave up 6 bases; unmatched junction bases: 8. Germline loops: CDR1 SEHNR, CDR2 FQNEAQ (reference sequence). CDR3 sequence (DNA): TGTGCCAGCAGCTTAGTGGCGGACAGGGTGTCCGAGCAGTACTTC. This codes for CASSLVADRVSEQYF.

The gene calls are TRBV2 and TRBJ1-5; TRBD1 is a possible D gene (5 bases). Trimming pared 2 bases from V and 1 base from J, leaving 12 bases between. The CDR3 covers 16 residues. The germline V gene has CDR1 SNHLY and CDR2 FYNNEI. CDR3 DNA: TGTGCCAGCAGTGAATCGGGCCAGGGAAGCAATCAGCCCCAGCATTTT. Translated: CASSESGQGSNQPQHF.

This clone was seen only once. The genes are TRBV11-2 and TRBJ1-4; D is uncertain. V was trimmed by 4 bases and J by 10 bases, leaving 10 bases between them. This CDR3 spans 12 amino acids. The germline V gene has CDR1 SGHAT and CDR2 FQNNGV. The CDR3 coding sequence is TGTGCCAGCAGCTCAGGAAGTGCAAAACTGTTTTTT. Translation gives CASSSGSAKLFF. Looking up the rest from reference TRBV11-2 and TRBJ1-4 gives the full variable domain: EAGVAQSPRYKIIEKRQSVAFWCNPISGHATLYWYQQILGQGPKLLIQFQNNGVVDDSQLPKDRFSAERLKGVDSTLKIQPAKLEDSAVYLCASSSGSAKLFFGSGTQLSVL.

V usage is TRBV11-3 and J usage is TRBJ2-1; 12 nucleotides match TRBD2. Losses at the gene ends were 6 bases for V and 7 bases for J; bases not matched to a gene: 4. This CDR3 contains 14 residues. From germline, CDR1 is SGHNT and CDR2 YENEEA. CDR3 region: CASSTSGRSNEQFF. CDR3 nucleotide sequence: TGTGCCAGCAGTACTAGCGGGAGGAGTAATGAGCAGTTCTTC.

The chain combines TRBV5-5 with TRBJ1-6; no clear D gene. V lost 4 bases, J lost 6 bases, and 8 bases lay in between. Germline CDR1 reads SGHKS; CDR2 reads YYEKEE (reference sequence). The CDR3 is 13 residues long. The CDR3 sequence is CASSLYLNSPLHF. CDR3 in DNA: TGTGCCAGCAGCCTCTATCTTAATTCACCCCTCCACTTT.

This clone has only a few counts. The CDR3 region is CASSLVRDLGQFF. The CDR3, as DNA: TGTGCCAGCAGCTTAGTTCGCGACTTGGGGCAGTTCTTC. The chain combines TRBV13 with TRBJ2-1; D not resolved. The CDR3 totals 13 residues. CDR1 is PRHDT, CDR2 FYEKMQ, per germline (reference sequence). V was clipped by 1 base and J by 12 bases, with 13 bases between them.

This clone was found once. This chain joins TRBV14 and TRBJ2-5; no firm D call. The V and J ends lost 0 bases and 0 bases respectively, with 11 bases between them. Per germline, CDR1 SGHDN and CDR2 FVKESK. CDR3 size: 16 residues. This CDR3 is CASSQDSKAYQETQYF. The DNA for the CDR3 is TGTGCCAGCAGCCAAGATTCAAAGGCCTACCAAGAGACCCAGTACTTC.

The V and J genes are TRBV12-3 or TRBV12-4 and TRBJ1-1, with TRBD1 as a possible D gene (5 bases). Trimming shortened V by 1 base and J by 6 bases, and 9 bases separated the two germline ends. CDR3 length equals 13 residues. This CDR3 reads CASSLGGIAEAFF. The CDR3 DNA sequence: TGTGCCAGCAGTTTAGGGGGGATCGCTGAAGCTTTCTTT.

This chain uses TRBV7-9 with TRBJ1-1, with D possibly being TRBD1 (5 bases). The CDR3 is 13 amino acids. Germline values: CDR1 SEHNR, CDR2 FQNEAQ (reference sequence). Trimming shortened V by 3 bases and J by 4 bases, and 9 bases separated the two germline ends. CDR3 DNA: TGTGCCAGCAGCTTCGACGGGGGCACTGAAGCTTTCTTT. Translated: CASSFDGGTEAFF. The full variable domain, completed using reference TRBV7-9 and TRBJ1-1, is DTGVSQNPRHKITKRGQNVTFRCDPISEHNRLYWYRQTLGQGPEFLTYFQNEAQLEKSRLLSDRFSAERPKGSFSTLEIQRTEQGDSAMYLCASSFDGGTEAFFGQGTRLTVV.

The rearrangement joins TRBV11-2 to TRBJ2-5; D gene ambiguous. The CDR3 is 13 residues long. CDR1 is SGHAT and CDR2 is FQNNGV in the germline V gene. Trimming pared 5 bases from V and 2 bases from J, leaving 9 bases between. CDR3 DNA: TGTGCCAGCAGCCCTCAAAGACAAGAGACCCAGTACTTC. This codes for CASSPQRQETQYF.

The V call is TRBV6-4, the J call TRBJ2-7; no clear D gene. V was pared by 5 bases and J by 0 bases, with 11 bases between. Looked up from germline, CDR1 is MRHNA and CDR2 is SNTAGT. This CDR3 region has 14 residues. CDR3 in amino acids: CASSLEFSSYEQYF. The CDR3 coding sequence is TGTGCCAGCAGTTTAGAGTTTAGCTCCTACGAGCAGTACTTC.

The rearrangement links TRBV7-8 to TRBJ2-6; D not certain. V was shortened by 4 bases and J by 3 bases, with 19 bases between the two germline ends. The CDR3 has 18 amino acids. Germline V gene lookup returns CDR1 SGHVS and CDR2 FQNEAQ. The CDR3 sequence: CASSSPGPLSYGANVLTF. CDR3 in DNA: TGTGCCAGCAGCTCTCCAGGACCTCTATCCTATGGGGCCAACGTCCTGACTTTC.

The chain joins TRBV7-6 to TRBJ2-6, with unresolved D. V lost 4 bases to trimming and J lost 6 bases, with 7 bases between them. CDR1 and CDR2 (germline): SGHVS, FNYEAQ. The CDR3 sequence is 13 residues long. Here the CDR3 DNA reads TGTGCCAGCAGCTCCCAGGAGGCCAACGTCCTGACTTTC. Protein product: CASSSQEANVLTF. Combining the CDR3 with reference TRBV7-6 and TRBJ2-6 gives the whole variable domain GAGVSQSPRYKVTKRGQDVALRCDPISGHVSLYWYRQALGQGPEFLTYFNYEAQQDKSGLPNDRFSAERPEGSISTLTIQRTEQRDSAMYRCASSSQEANVLTFGAGSRLTVL.

The chain uses TRBV4-3 and TRBJ2-2; D is perhaps TRBD2 (5 bases). The CDR3 sequence is 16 residues long. Germline CDR1 LGHNA, CDR2 YSLEER. The V and J ends lost 0 bases and 0 bases respectively, with 8 bases between them. As DNA, the CDR3 is TGCGCCAGCAGCCAAGATGGGCGGGCGAACACCGGGGAGCTGTTTTTT. Protein: CASSQDGRANTGELFF.

The V gene is TRBV19, the J gene TRBJ1-1, with TRBD1 identical over 12 bases. Germline V gene data show CDR1 as LNHDA and CDR2 as SQIVND (reference sequence). The CDR3 has 16 amino acids. The V gene end was trimmed by 2 bases and the J gene end by 9 bases; junction bases not matched to a gene: 10. CDR3 loop: CASSITGTGGAVKAFF. Here the CDR3 DNA reads TGTGCCAGTAGTATAACCGGGACAGGGGGCGCGGTGAAAGCTTTCTTT. The full variable domain, its missing parts supplied by reference TRBV19 and TRBJ1-1, is DGGITQSPKYLFRKEGQNVTLSCEQNLNHDAMYWYRQDPGQGLRLIYYSQIVNDFQKGDIAEGYSVSREKKESFPLTVTSAQKNPTAFYLCASSITGTGGAVKAFFGQGTRLTVV.

The chain carries TRBV6-5 and TRBJ1-1, with unresolved D. The ends were cut back, 0 bases at V and 1 base at J, with 6 bases in the middle. The CDR3 length is 14 residues. Germline V lookup: CDR1 MNHEY, CDR2 SVGAGI. CDR3 in amino acids: CASSYSGENTEAFF. The CDR3 DNA reads TGTGCCAGCAGTTACTCGGGTGAGAACACTGAAGCTTTCTTT.

V usage is TRBV6-5 and J usage is TRBJ1-3, with D uncertain. This CDR3 spans 12 amino acids. CDR1 is MNHEY, CDR2 SVGAGI, per germline. V was pared by 6 bases and J by 1 base, with 4 bases between. CDR3 protein: CASRDSGNTIYF. The CDR3, as DNA: TGTGCCAGCAGGGATTCTGGAAACACCATATATTTT.

The rearrangement joins TRBV7-8 to TRBJ2-2, with 8 bases aligning to TRBD2. The V segment lost 5 bases and the J segment 4 bases; nucleotides outside the gene matches: 15. In germline, CDR1 is SGHVS, CDR2 FQNEAQ. The CDR3 extends over 18 amino acids. This chain's CDR3 is CASSPVGGAPSGTGELFF. CDR3 bases: TGTGCCAGCAGCCCCGTCGGGGGGGCCCCTTCGGGCACCGGGGAGCTGTTTTTT.

The chain recombines TRBV7-2 with TRBJ2-5, with 7 bases that match TRBD2. From germline, CDR1 is SGHTA and CDR2 FQGNSA. There are 17 residues in the CDR3. Trimming took 0 bases from V and 1 from J; bases not matched to a gene: 8. The chain's CDR3 is CASSLAGGGDPQETQYF. The CDR3 coding sequence is TGTGCCAGCAGCTTAGCTGGGGGGGGAGATCCCCAAGAGACCCAGTACTTC.

This sequence joins TRBV6-5 and TRBJ1-1; unclear D gene. Trimming pared 0 bases from V and 0 bases from J, leaving 11 bases between. The CDR3 is 16 residues long. The germline CDR1 and CDR2 sequences are MNHEY and SVGAGI. The CDR3 DNA reads TGTGCCAGCAGTTACTCGCTGTGGCAGGTGAACACTGAAGCTTTCTTT. Protein: CASSYSLWQVNTEAFF.

The chain employs TRBV14 and TRBJ2-5; the match to TRBD2 covers 11 bases. The CDR3 extends over 17 amino acids. Germline V gene sequence: CDR1 SGHDN, CDR2 FVKESK. V trimming: 4 bases; J trimming: 4 bases; junction bases outside the gene matches: 11. The CDR3 coding sequence is TGTGCCAGCAGCCTTCTCTCTTATAGCGGGAGGGGAGAGACCCAGTACTTC. As protein: CASSLLSYSGRGETQYF. The full variable domain, its missing parts supplied by reference TRBV14 and TRBJ2-5, is EAGVTQFPSHSVIEKGQTVTLRCDPISGHDNLYWYRRVMGKEIKFLLHFVKESKQDESGMPNNRFLAERTGGTYSTLKVQPAELEDSGVYFCASSLLSYSGRGETQYFGPGTRLLVL.

V usage is TRBV5-8 and J usage is TRBJ2-4; D possibly corresponds to TRBD2 (6 bases). CDR3 length: 19 amino acids. Germline values: CDR1 SGHTS, CDR2 YDEGEE. The germline V and J ends were trimmed by 6 bases and 0 bases, with 25 bases remaining between them. DNA of the CDR3: TGTGCCAGCACAGACCGGGGGACGCGGAGGGTCATAGCCAAAAACATTCAGTACTTC. Amino acid sequence: CASTDRGTRRVIAKNIQYF.

The rearrangement joins TRBV27 to TRBJ2-7, with D perhaps TRBD2 (6 bases). Trimming took 2 bases from V and 3 from J, leaving 11 bases between them. In germline, CDR1 is MNHEY, CDR2 SMNVEV (reference sequence). CDR3 size: 14 residues. The CDR3 DNA follows: TGTGCCAGCAGTTTAATAGCGGCCCGCTACGAGCAGTACTTC. Its translation is CASSLIAARYEQYF.

CDR3 amino acids: CASSLSSGAYEQYF. The CDR3 bases are TGTGCCAGCAGTTTATCTAGCGGGGCCTACGAGCAGTACTTC. The rearrangement uses TRBV27 and TRBJ2-7, with TRBD2 matching over 8 bases. This CDR3 comprises 14 residues. CDR1 is MNHEY and CDR2 is SMNVEV in the germline V gene (reference sequence). J lost 2 bases, V lost 0 bases, and 0 bases had no gene match.

The CDR3 region has the DNA TGTGCCAGCAGTGGGTTATGGACAGGGGCCACTGAAGCTTTCTTT. Amino acids: CASSGLWTGATEAFF. The chain employs TRBV27 and TRBJ1-1; 9 nucleotides agree with TRBD1. Germline trimming cut 5 bases from V and 4 bases from J; bases unmatched to any gene: 8. CDR3 length equals 15 residues. Germline values: CDR1 MNHEY, CDR2 SMNVEV (reference sequence).

This CDR3 is CASRPGQGVTGELFF. The CDR3 region has the DNA TGTGCCAGCAGACCCGGACAGGGCGTTACCGGGGAGCTGTTTTTT. The genes are TRBV27 and TRBJ2-2; 8 bases agree with TRBD1. CDR1 and CDR2 (germline): MNHEY, SMNVEV (reference sequence). Trimming removed 6 bases from V and 5 bases from J; junction bases left unmatched: 8. This CDR3 has 15 amino acids.

The rearrangement uses TRBV7-3 and TRBJ2-7; 11 bases line up with TRBD1. Germline lookup yields CDR1 SGHTA and CDR2 FQGTGA. The CDR3 runs to 17 residues. V lost 5 bases and J lost 6; bases outside the gene matches: 15. CDR3 in DNA: TGTGCCAGCAGCCGCAATCGTCCGGGACAGGGGGTGGGCGAGCAGTACTTC. Protein product: CASSRNRPGQGVGEQYF.

This chain joins TRBV4-2 and TRBJ1-5; TRBD1 is a possible D gene (6 bases). Germline loops: CDR1 LGHNA, CDR2 YNFKEQ. The CDR3 runs 15 residues. V was pared by 2 bases and J by 1 base, with 9 bases between. Here the CDR3 DNA reads TGTGCCAGCAGCCAAACCGGACAGAGCAATCAGCCCCAGCATTTT. As protein: CASSQTGQSNQPQHF.